A single sample gave rise to the 27 T cell receptor beta chains below, sequenced in a study of graft-versus-host responses after intestinal transplantation. The data were produced by immunoSEQ multiplex PCR, yet TCRdb's version contains in-frame clones alone and is incomplete. This sample has approximately 110,000 clones, with 90% to 95% found just once. The antigens these receptors bind are not known. This sample comprised unstimulated CD8+ T cells sorted from spleen or lymph node cells, obtained before transplant. These receptors all stem from a human donor who was the organ donor for an intestinal transplant.

V is TRBV2 and J is TRBJ2-7, with D unresolved. CDR1 SNHLY and CDR2 FYNNEI come from the germline V gene. This CDR3 region has 15 residues. Trimming removed 7 bases at V and 1 base at J, with 17 bases between. The CDR3 coding sequence is TGTGCCAGCACGGCCTCTGGTCTACCTTCCTACGAGCAGTACTTC. This encodes CASTASGLPSYEQYF.

V gene TRBV27 combines with J gene TRBJ1-5; 7 bases match TRBD1. With V trimmed by 3 bases and J by 2 bases, 7 bases remained unmatched. From germline, CDR1 is MNHEY and CDR2 SMNVEV (reference sequence). The CDR3 contains 16 residues. The CDR3 DNA reads TGTGCCAGCAGTTTTGAGGGGGCTCTCGGCAATCAGCCCCAGCATTTT. Translation gives CASSFEGALGNQPQHF.

This clone showed up just once. This rearrangement joins TRBV9 to TRBJ2-3; D may match TRBD1 or TRBD2 (6 bases each). The CDR3 loop spans 15 amino acids. Deletions cut 6 bases from V and 1 base from J, with 15 bases between. Germline V gene lookup returns CDR1 SGDLS and CDR2 YYNGEE. The CDR3 loop is CASTEGGGGTDTQYF. Here the CDR3 DNA reads TGTGCCAGCACCGAGGGGGGTGGAGGCACAGATACGCAGTATTTT.

The rearrangement joins TRBV27 to TRBJ2-1; 10 bases fit TRBD2. J was trimmed by 10 bases and V by 3 bases; bases with no gene match: 9. The CDR3 is made up of 15 amino acids. From germline, CDR1 is MNHEY and CDR2 SMNVEV (reference sequence). CDR3 sequence reads: CASSFGVPSGREQFF. DNA of the CDR3: TGTGCCAGCAGTTTCGGGGTCCCTAGCGGGAGAGAGCAGTTCTTC.

The chain employs TRBV6-5 and TRBJ1-5; D might be TRBD1 (5 bases). CDR1 and CDR2 (germline): MNHEY, SVGAGI. The V end was cut by 1 base, the J end by 9 bases, with 13 bases between. This CDR3 comprises 14 residues. CDR3 loop: CASSYFGPQGPQHF. As DNA, the CDR3 is TGTGCCAGCAGTTACTTTGGGCCCCAGGGGCCCCAGCATTTT.

CDR3: CAWSGDLRTFF. CDR3 in DNA: TGTGCCTGGAGTGGGGACCTAAGAACGTTCTTC. The J gene is TRBJ2-1, the V gene TRBV30; perhaps D is TRBD1 or TRBD2 (5 bases each). The CDR3 loop spans 11 amino acids. Germline lookup yields CDR1 GTSNPN and CDR2 SVGIG (reference sequence). V lost 1 base to trimming and J lost 15 bases, with 13 bases between them.

The V and J genes are TRBV5-6 and TRBJ1-2; TRBD1 agrees at 7 bases. Losses at the gene ends were 4 bases for V and 9 bases for J; bases not matched to a gene: 12. From germline, CDR1 is SGHDT and CDR2 YYEEEE. The CDR3 extends over 14 amino acids. In DNA form, the CDR3 reads TGTGCCAGCAGCGCGCCCGACAGGGATCCACGCTACACCTTC. This translates into CASSAPDRDPRYTF. The full variable domain, with the rest looked up from reference TRBV5-6 and TRBJ1-2, is DAGVTQSPTHLIKTRGQQVTLRCSPKSGHDTVSWYQQALGQGPQFIFQYYEEEERQRGNFPDRFSGHQFPNYSSELNVNALLLGDSALYLCASSAPDRDPRYTFGSGTRLTVV.

A few counts support this clone. The chain links TRBV7-9 to TRBJ2-1, with 9 bases matching TRBD2. Germline CDR1 reads SEHNR; CDR2 reads FQNEAQ (reference sequence). The CDR3 loop spans 14 amino acids. V was clipped by 3 bases and J by 7 bases; unmatched bases: 4. The CDR3 reads CASSFTSGSNEQFF. The CDR3 DNA reads TGTGCCAGCAGCTTTACTAGCGGGTCTAATGAGCAGTTCTTC.

V gene TRBV11-2 combines with J gene TRBJ2-1; D is undetermined. The germline gives CDR1 SGHAT, CDR2 FQNNGV. This CDR3 spans 16 amino acids. Trimming cost V 1 base and J 7 bases, with 17 bases left between them. The DNA for the CDR3 is TGTGCCAGCAGCTTAGTCCTAGAATTGCGGTGGAATGAGCAGTTCTTC. Encoded protein: CASSLVLELRWNEQFF. The full variable domain, its missing parts supplied by reference TRBV11-2 and TRBJ2-1, is EAGVAQSPRYKIIEKRQSVAFWCNPISGHATLYWYQQILGQGPKLLIQFQNNGVVDDSQLPKDRFSAERLKGVDSTLKIQPAKLEDSAVYLCASSLVLELRWNEQFFGPGTRLTVL.

The rearrangement joins TRBV18 to TRBJ2-7, with D possibly matching TRBD1 (6 bases). The germline V gene has CDR1 KGHSH and CDR2 LQKENI. V was pared by 3 bases and J by 2 bases, with 11 bases between. This CDR3 contains 14 residues. CDR3 coding DNA: TGTGCCAGCTCACCCTGGGACAATCCCTACGAGCAGTACTTC. Its translation: CASSPWDNPYEQYF.

V usage is TRBV28 and J usage is TRBJ2-1, with 12 positions matching TRBD2. The length of the CDR3 is 16 residues. Germline lookup yields CDR1 MDHEN and CDR2 SYDVKM. V lost 6 bases and J lost 4; bases outside the gene matches: 7. CDR3 region: CASSSHGLAGYNEQFF. CDR3 in DNA: TGTGCCAGCAGCTCACACGGACTAGCGGGGTACAATGAGCAGTTCTTC. Full variable domain (outside the CDR3, taken from reference TRBV28 and TRBJ2-1): DVKVTQSSRYLVKRTGEKVFLECVQDMDHENMFWYRQDPGLGLRLIYFSYDVKMKEKGDIPEGYSVSREKKERFSLILESASTNQTSMYLCASSSHGLAGYNEQFFGPGTRLTVL.

The chain joins TRBV6-4 to TRBJ2-3; no clear D. Germline CDR1 is MRHNA and CDR2 is SNTAGT. Trimming removed 4 bases from V and 1 base from J, with 18 bases in between. The CDR3 runs to 17 residues. The CDR3 reads CASSAPSGEVGTDTQYF. CDR3 DNA: TGTGCCAGCAGTGCCCCCTCTGGGGAAGTGGGCACAGATACGCAGTATTTT.

This chain uses TRBV7-3 with TRBJ2-5; 7 bases map to TRBD2. This CDR3 comprises 13 residues. In germline, CDR1 is SGHTA, CDR2 FQGTGA. The V and J ends lost 3 bases and 2 bases, in that order; junction bases with no gene match: 0. This CDR3 is CASSLGGQETQYF. The CDR3 DNA follows: TGTGCCAGCAGCTTGGGAGGGCAAGAGACCCAGTACTTC.

This sequence joins TRBV9 and TRBJ2-7; TRBD1 aligns across 9 bases. The trim removed 5 bases at V and 3 bases at J, leaving 6 bases unmatched. The germline V gene has CDR1 SGDLS and CDR2 YYNGEE. This CDR3 is built from 14 residues. The CDR3 nucleotides read TGTGCCAGCAGTACCGGGACAGGGCACTACGAGCAGTACTTC. Protein: CASSTGTGHYEQYF.

V and J are TRBV14 and TRBJ2-1, with D unresolved. V lost 0 bases to trimming and J lost 4 bases, with 7 bases between them. Germline CDR1 is SGHDN and CDR2 is FVKESK. There are 14 residues in the CDR3. CDR3 nucleotide sequence: TGTGCCAGCAGCCAAGAGGGCTATTACAATGAGCAGTTCTTC. Protein sequence: CASSQEGYYNEQFF.

The chain joins TRBV7-2 to TRBJ2-1; TRBD2 matches 9 bases. V shed 3 bases and J 9 bases; nucleotides not matched to a gene: 9. Germline-derived CDR1 and CDR2 are SGHTA and FQGNSA. The CDR3 loop spans 15 amino acids. The CDR3 here is CASSFRLAAVGEQFF. Written as DNA, the CDR3 is TGTGCCAGCAGCTTCAGACTAGCGGCAGTCGGTGAGCAGTTCTTC. Full variable domain (rest looked up from reference TRBV7-2 and TRBJ2-1): GAGVSQSPSNKVTEKGKDVELRCDPISGHTALYWYRQSLGQGLEFLIYFQGNSAPDKSGLPSDRFSAERTGGSVSTLTIQRTQQEDSAVYLCASSFRLAAVGEQFFGPGTRLTVL.

V usage is TRBV10-2 and J usage is TRBJ2-5; 14 bases are a match to TRBD2. The CDR3 runs 15 residues. Germline lookup yields CDR1 WSHSY and CDR2 SAAADI. The trim removed 6 bases at V and 1 base at J, leaving 1 base unmatched. The CDR3 DNA sequence: TGCGCCAGCAGCGGACTAGCGGGAGGCCAAGAGACCCAGTACTTC. It is translated as CASSGLAGGQETQYF.

The CDR3 DNA follows: TGTGCCAGCAGTGAGGCACTAGTGGCCTACGAGCAGTACTTC. Translation gives CASSEALVAYEQYF. The rearrangement joins TRBV2 to TRBJ2-7; D may be TRBD2 (5 bases). CDR1 and CDR2 (germline): SNHLY, FYNNEI. CDR3 size: 14 residues. V gave up 3 bases and J gave up 2 bases, with 11 bases separating them. Looking up the rest from reference TRBV2 and TRBJ2-7 gives the full variable domain: EPEVTQTPSHQVTQMGQEVILRCVPISNHLYFYWYRQILGQKVEFLVSFYNNEISEKSEIFDDQFSVERPDGSNFTLKIRSTKLEDSAMYFCASSEALVAYEQYFGPGTRLTVT.

The chain links TRBV28 to TRBJ2-5; 8 bases match TRBD2. Trimming took 1 base from V and 5 from J; bases not matched to a gene: 3. Germline values: CDR1 MDHEN, CDR2 SYDVKM. The CDR3 consists of 14 residues. The CDR3 loop reads CASSLSWTSETQYF. The CDR3 coding sequence is TGTGCCAGCAGTTTATCCTGGACTAGCGAGACCCAGTACTTC.

This chain uses TRBV27 with TRBJ2-7; 14 bases are shared with TRBD2. Trimming cost V 0 bases and J 7 bases; bases outside gene matches: 8. The CDR3 runs 17 residues. CDR1 and CDR2 (germline): MNHEY, SMNVEV (reference sequence). CDR3 in amino acids: CASSLSLPGLAGEEQYF. Written as DNA, the CDR3 is TGTGCCAGCAGTTTATCGTTACCGGGACTAGCGGGAGAAGAGCAGTACTTC.

This chain uses TRBV28 with TRBJ1-1, with D possibly being TRBD1 (5 bases). Germline lookup yields CDR1 MDHEN and CDR2 SYDVKM. V lost 7 bases to trimming and J lost 3 bases, with 12 bases between them. The CDR3 consists of 13 residues. The CDR3 DNA reads as TGTGCCAGCACTAAAGTGGGGGACACTGAAGCTTTCTTT. Protein product: CASTKVGDTEAFF.

The chain has TRBV19 and TRBJ2-7; possibly TRBD2 for D (6 bases). Germline lookup yields CDR1 LNHDA and CDR2 SQIVND (reference sequence). Between the trimmed V and J ends, which lost 2 bases and 2 bases, there was a span of 13 bases. This CDR3 comprises 15 residues. In DNA form, the CDR3 reads TGTGCCAGTAGTATAACAATAGCGGTGGCCTACGAGCAGTACTTC. Translating gives CASSITIAVAYEQYF.

The gene calls are TRBV28 and TRBJ1-4, with D maybe TRBD1 (6 bases). The CDR3 contains 13 residues. V was shortened by 4 bases and J by 8 bases, with 11 bases between the two germline ends. CDR1 and CDR2 (germline): MDHEN, SYDVKM. The CDR3 bases are TGTGCCAGCAGTTACAGGGTCGGCGAAAAACTGTTTTTT. This sequence encodes CASSYRVGEKLFF.

The chain has TRBV28 and TRBJ2-7, with a weak D call TRBD1 (5 bases). This CDR3 has 12 amino acids. The germline V and J ends were trimmed by 5 bases and 7 bases, with 12 bases remaining between them. CDR1 MDHEN and CDR2 SYDVKM come from the germline V gene. CDR3 coding DNA: TGTGCCAGCAGTCCCGACAGTCTGGAGCAGTACTTC. The encoded protein is CASSPDSLEQYF.

V usage is TRBV2 and J usage is TRBJ2-7; possible D gene TRBD2, 5 bases. From germline, CDR1 is SNHLY and CDR2 FYNNEI. The CDR3 has 13 amino acids. V was shortened by 10 bases and J by 0 bases, with 13 bases between the two germline ends. The CDR3 DNA is TGTGCCACCGGAGCGGATTCCTCCTACGAGCAGTACTTC. Translation: CATGADSSYEQYF. Complete variable domain (other parts from reference TRBV2 and TRBJ2-7): EPEVTQTPSHQVTQMGQEVILRCVPISNHLYFYWYRQILGQKVEFLVSFYNNEISEKSEIFDDQFSVERPDGSNFTLKIRSTKLEDSAMYFCATGADSSYEQYFGPGTRLTVT.

This chain connects TRBV7-8 to TRBJ1-1; D not resolved. The CDR3 is made up of 13 amino acids. V was shortened by 4 bases and J by 1 base, with 7 bases between the two germline ends. The germline V gene encodes CDR1 SGHVS and CDR2 FQNEAQ. CDR3 sequence (DNA): TGTGCCAGCAGCTCGACGTGGAACACTGAAGCTTTCTTT. This codes for CASSSTWNTEAFF.

The rearrangement links TRBV6-5 to TRBJ2-7; tentatively, D is TRBD1 (6 bases). Germline V gives CDR1 MNHEY, CDR2 SVGAGI. This CDR3 is built from 14 residues. Trimming pared 2 bases from V and 5 bases from J, leaving 13 bases between. This chain's CDR3 is CASSYGQGNNEQYF. Written as DNA, the CDR3 is TGTGCCAGCAGTTACGGGCAGGGGAATAACGAGCAGTACTTC.